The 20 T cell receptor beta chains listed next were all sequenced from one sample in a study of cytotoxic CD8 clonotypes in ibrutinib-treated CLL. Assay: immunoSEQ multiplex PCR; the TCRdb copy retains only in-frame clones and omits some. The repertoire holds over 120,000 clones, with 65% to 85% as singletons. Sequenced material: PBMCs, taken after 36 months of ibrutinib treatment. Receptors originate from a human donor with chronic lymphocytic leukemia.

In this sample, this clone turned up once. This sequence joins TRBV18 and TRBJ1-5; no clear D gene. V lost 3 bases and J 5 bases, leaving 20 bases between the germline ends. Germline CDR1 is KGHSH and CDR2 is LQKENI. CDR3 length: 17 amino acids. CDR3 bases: TGTGCCAGCTCACCTAGCAATGCAAGGGCAGCAGATCAGCCCCAGCATTTT. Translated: CASSPSNARAADQPQHF.

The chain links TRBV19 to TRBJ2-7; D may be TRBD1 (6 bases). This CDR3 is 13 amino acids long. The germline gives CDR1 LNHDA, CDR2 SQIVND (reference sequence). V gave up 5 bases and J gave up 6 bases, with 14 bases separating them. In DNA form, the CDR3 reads TGTGCCAGTAGTCTCCACAGGGATTCCGAGCAGTACTTC. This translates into CASSLHRDSEQYF. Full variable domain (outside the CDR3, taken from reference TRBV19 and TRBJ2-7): DGGITQSPKYLFRKEGQNVTLSCEQNLNHDAMYWYRQDPGQGLRLIYYSQIVNDFQKGDIAEGYSVSREKKESFPLTVTSAQKNPTAFYLCASSLHRDSEQYFGPGTRLTVT.

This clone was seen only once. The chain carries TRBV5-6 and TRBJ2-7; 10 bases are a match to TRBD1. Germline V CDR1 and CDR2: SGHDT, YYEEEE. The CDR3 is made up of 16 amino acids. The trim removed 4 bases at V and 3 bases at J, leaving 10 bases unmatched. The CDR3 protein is CASSGGLGTGDYEQYF. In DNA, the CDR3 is TGTGCCAGCAGCGGGGGCCTCGGGACAGGGGACTACGAGCAGTACTTC.

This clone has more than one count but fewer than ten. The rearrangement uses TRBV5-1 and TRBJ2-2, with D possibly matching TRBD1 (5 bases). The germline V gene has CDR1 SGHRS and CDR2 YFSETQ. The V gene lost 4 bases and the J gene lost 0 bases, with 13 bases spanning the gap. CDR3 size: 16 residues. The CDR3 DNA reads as TGCGCCAGCAGCGTCGCAGGGCCTGCGAACACCGGGGAGCTGTTTTTT. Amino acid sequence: CASSVAGPANTGELFF. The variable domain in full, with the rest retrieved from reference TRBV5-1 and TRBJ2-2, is KAGVTQTPRYLIKTRGQQVTLSCSPISGHRSVSWYQQTPGQGLQFLFEYFSETQRNKGNFPGRFSGRQFSNSRSEMNVSTLELGDSALYLCASSVAGPANTGELFFGEGSRLTVL.

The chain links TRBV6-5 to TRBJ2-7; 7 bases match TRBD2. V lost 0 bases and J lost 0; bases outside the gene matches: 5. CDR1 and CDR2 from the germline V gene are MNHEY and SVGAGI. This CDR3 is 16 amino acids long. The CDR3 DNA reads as TGTGCCAGCAGTTACTCCCTAGCGGAGAGCTCCTACGAGCAGTACTTC. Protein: CASSYSLAESSYEQYF.

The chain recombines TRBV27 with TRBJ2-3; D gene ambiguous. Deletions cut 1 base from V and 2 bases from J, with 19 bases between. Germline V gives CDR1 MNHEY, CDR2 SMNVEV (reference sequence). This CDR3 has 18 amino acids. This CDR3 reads CASSLWSFGSENTDTQYF. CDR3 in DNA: TGTGCCAGCAGTTTATGGTCATTCGGGTCGGAGAACACAGATACGCAGTATTTT.

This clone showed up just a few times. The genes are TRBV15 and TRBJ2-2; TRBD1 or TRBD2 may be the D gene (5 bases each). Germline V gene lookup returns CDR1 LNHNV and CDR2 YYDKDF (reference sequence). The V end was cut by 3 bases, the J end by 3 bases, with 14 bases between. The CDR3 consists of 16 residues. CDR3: CATSSSPGRYTGELFF. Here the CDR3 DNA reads TGTGCCACCAGCAGTTCCCCAGGGAGATACACCGGGGAGCTGTTTTTT.

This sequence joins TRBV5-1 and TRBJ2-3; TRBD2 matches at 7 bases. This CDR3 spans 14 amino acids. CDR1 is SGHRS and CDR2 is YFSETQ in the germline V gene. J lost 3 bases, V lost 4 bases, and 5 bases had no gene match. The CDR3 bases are TGCGCCAGCAGCCCGGGAGCGGGGACAGATACGCAGTATTTT. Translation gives CASSPGAGTDTQYF.

The CDR3 sequence is CASSLGQVAYNEQFF. The CDR3, as DNA: TGCGCCAGCAGCTTGGGGCAGGTAGCCTACAATGAGCAGTTCTTC. The chain recombines TRBV5-1 with TRBJ2-1; D is uncertain. CDR1 and CDR2 (germline): SGHRS, YFSETQ. The V gene lost 0 bases and the J gene lost 2 bases, with 9 bases spanning the gap. The CDR3 sequence is 15 residues long.

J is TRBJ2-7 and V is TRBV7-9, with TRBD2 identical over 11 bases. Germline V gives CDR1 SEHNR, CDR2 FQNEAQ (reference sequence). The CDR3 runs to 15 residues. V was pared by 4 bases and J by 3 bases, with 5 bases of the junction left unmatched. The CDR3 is CASSSTSGGHYEQYF. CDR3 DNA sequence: TGTGCCAGCAGCTCCACTAGCGGGGGACACTACGAGCAGTACTTC.

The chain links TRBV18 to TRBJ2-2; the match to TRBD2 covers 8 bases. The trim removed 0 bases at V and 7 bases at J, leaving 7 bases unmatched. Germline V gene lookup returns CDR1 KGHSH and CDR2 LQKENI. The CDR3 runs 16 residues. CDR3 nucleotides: TGTGCCAGCTCACCACCATCGGGGGGGCGCGGCGGGGAGCTGTTTTTT. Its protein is CASSPPSGGRGGELFF.

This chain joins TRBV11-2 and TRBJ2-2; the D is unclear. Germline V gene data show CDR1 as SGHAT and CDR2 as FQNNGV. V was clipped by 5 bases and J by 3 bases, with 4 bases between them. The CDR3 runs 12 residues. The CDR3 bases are TGTGCCAGCAGCAAATACACCGGGGAGCTGTTTTTT. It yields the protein CASSKYTGELFF.

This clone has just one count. CDR3 in DNA: TGCGCCAGCAGCCAAGGTGCTGGAAACACCATATATTTT. It codes for CASSQGAGNTIYF. The chain combines TRBV4-1 with TRBJ1-3; D remains unclear. From germline, CDR1 is MGHRA and CDR2 YSYEKL. Trimming cost V 1 base and J 2 bases, with 3 bases left between them. This CDR3 comprises 13 residues.

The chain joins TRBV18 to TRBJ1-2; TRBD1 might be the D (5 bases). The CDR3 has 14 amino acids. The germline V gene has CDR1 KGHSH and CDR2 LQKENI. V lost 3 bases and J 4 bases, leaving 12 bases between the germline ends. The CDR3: CASSPGALPYGYTF. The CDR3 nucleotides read TGTGCCAGCTCACCCGGGGCGCTTCCCTATGGCTACACCTTC.

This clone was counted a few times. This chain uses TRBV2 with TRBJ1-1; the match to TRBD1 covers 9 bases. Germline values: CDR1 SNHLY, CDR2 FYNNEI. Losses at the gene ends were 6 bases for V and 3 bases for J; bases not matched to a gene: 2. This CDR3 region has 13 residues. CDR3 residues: CASSRDRDTEAFF. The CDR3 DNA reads TGTGCCAGCAGCCGGGACAGGGACACTGAAGCTTTCTTT.

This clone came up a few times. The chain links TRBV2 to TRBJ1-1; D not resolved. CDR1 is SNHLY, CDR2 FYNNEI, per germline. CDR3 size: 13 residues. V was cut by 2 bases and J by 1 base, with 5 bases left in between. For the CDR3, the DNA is TGTGCCAGCAGTGAAAACAGGAACACTGAAGCTTTCTTT. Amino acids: CASSENRNTEAFF.

The CDR3 loop reads CASSLGQGGGYTF. Here the CDR3 DNA reads TGCGCCAGCAGCTTGGGTCAGGGCGGTGGCTACACCTTC. The chain uses TRBV5-1 and TRBJ1-2; weak D call: TRBD1 (5 bases). CDR1 and CDR2 (germline): SGHRS, YFSETQ. Trimming removed 0 bases at V and 7 bases at J, with 10 bases between. The CDR3 covers 13 residues.

The chain's CDR3 is CAISESLGKGVTYNEQFF. CDR3 bases: TGTGCCATCAGTGAGTCGTTGGGCAAAGGGGTAACCTACAATGAGCAGTTCTTC. This chain joins TRBV10-3 and TRBJ2-1; D might be TRBD1 (5 bases). The CDR3 spans 18 residues. The ends were cut back, 0 bases at V and 2 bases at J, with 17 bases in the middle. The V gene's germline CDR1 is ENHRY and CDR2 SYGVKD.

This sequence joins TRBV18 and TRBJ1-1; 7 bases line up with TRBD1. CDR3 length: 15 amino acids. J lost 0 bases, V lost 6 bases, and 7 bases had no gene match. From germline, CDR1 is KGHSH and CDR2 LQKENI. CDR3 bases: TGTGCCAGCTCGAGGGGGGACAGACTGAACACTGAAGCTTTCTTT. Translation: CASSRGDRLNTEAFF.

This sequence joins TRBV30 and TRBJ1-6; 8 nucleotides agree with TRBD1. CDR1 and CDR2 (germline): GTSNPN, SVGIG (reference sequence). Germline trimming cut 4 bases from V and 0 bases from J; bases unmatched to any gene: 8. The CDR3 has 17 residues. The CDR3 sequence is CAWTRDRTSSYNSPLHF. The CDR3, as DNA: TGTGCCTGGACCCGGGACAGGACCAGCTCCTATAATTCACCCCTCCACTTT. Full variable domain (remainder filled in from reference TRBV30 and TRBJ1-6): SQTIHQWPATLVQPVGSPLSLECTVEGTSNPNLYWYRQAAGRGLQLLFYSVGIGQISSEVPQNLSASRPQDRQFILSSKKLLLSDSGFYLCAWTRDRTSSYNSPLHFGNGTRLTVT.